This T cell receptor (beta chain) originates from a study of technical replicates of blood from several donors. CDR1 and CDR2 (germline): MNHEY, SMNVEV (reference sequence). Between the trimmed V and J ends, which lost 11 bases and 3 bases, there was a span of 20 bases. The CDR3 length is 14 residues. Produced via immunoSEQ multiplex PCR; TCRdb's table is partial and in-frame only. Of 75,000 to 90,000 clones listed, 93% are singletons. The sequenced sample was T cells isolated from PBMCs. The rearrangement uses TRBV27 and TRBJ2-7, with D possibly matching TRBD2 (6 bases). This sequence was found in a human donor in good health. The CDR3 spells CAVSRTMGGYEQYF. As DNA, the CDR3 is TGTGCCGTTTCAAGGACTATGGGAGGCTACGAGCAGTACTTC.